This TCR beta chain stems from a study of T cell changes during pregnancy in multiple sclerosis. The table came from immunoSEQ multiplex PCR; TCRdb's copy has only in-frame clones and leaves some out. In the table there are about 49,000 clones, about 95% of which are singletons. This receptor was taken from a female donor with multiple sclerosis, enrolled in a pregnancy study. The sequenced sample was CD8+ T cells from peripheral blood mononuclear cells, obtained in the first trimester of pregnancy.

CDR3 residues: CASRTSGITETQYF. The CDR3 DNA follows: TGTGCCAGCAGGACTAGCGGGATAACAGAGACCCAGTACTTC. The chain recombines TRBV7-9 with TRBJ2-5; 11 positions match TRBD2. Per germline, CDR1 SEHNR and CDR2 FQNEAQ (reference sequence). The CDR3 covers 14 residues. J was trimmed by 4 bases and V by 6 bases; bases with no gene match: 4.